This T cell receptor beta chain was documented in a study of graft-versus-host responses after intestinal transplantation. Study at large: The recipients all started with anti-thymocyte globulin induction and then took tacrolimus and steroids for two to four years.

Study findings and constraints: Within allografts, high graft-versus-host to host-versus-graft clonal ratios were seen among patients with graft-donor T cell macrochimerism.

This clone was counted a single time. Its antigen is undetermined. The germline V gene has CDR1 SGHRS and CDR2 YFSETQ. The CDR3 totals 16 residues. Trimming shortened V by 2 bases and J by 3 bases, and 16 bases separated the two germline ends. Using immunoSEQ multiplex PCR, the repertoire was profiled, and TCRdb retains in-frame clones only, with some absent. The table includes under 30,000 clones, 90% to 95% detected once. The rearrangement uses TRBV5-1 and TRBJ2-3; D remains unclear. Material: PBMCs, obtained just over 29 days after intestinal transplant. This clonotype was sampled from a human patient who received an intestinal transplant, so some T cells may come from the graft donor. As DNA, the CDR3 is TGCGCCAGCAGCTTAACGAGGCCTAGTATTACAGATACGCAGTATTTT. Translated, it gives CASSLTRPSITDTQYF.